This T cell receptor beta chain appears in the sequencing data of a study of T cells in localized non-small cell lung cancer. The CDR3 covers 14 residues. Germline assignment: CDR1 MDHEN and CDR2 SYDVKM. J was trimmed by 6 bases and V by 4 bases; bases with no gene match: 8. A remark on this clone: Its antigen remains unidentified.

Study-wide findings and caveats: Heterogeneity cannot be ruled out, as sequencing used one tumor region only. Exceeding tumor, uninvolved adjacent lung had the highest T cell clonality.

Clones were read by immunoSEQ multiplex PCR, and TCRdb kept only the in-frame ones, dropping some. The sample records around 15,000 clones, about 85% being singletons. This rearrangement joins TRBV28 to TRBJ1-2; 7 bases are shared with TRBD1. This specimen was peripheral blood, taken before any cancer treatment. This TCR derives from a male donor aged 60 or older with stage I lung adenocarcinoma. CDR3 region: CASSSLDRDHGYTF. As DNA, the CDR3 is TGTGCCAGCAGTTCCCTCGACAGGGATCATGGCTACACCTTC.